These 7 T cell receptor beta chains were all obtained from the same sample, sequenced in a study of T cell responses to AZD1222 COVID-19 vaccine. TCRdb's table, derived via immunoSEQ multiplex PCR, lists solely in-frame clones and lacks some. The data contain about 150,000 clones, roughly 89% of them singletons. The specimen comprised peripheral blood, sampled 28 days after the second AZD1222 dose. These receptors all come from an adult who received the AZD1222 COVID-19 vaccine.

This clone was recorded only once. CDR3 protein: CASSFASASTDTQYF. Here the CDR3 DNA reads TGTGCCAGCAGCTTTGCCAGTGCTAGCACAGATACGCAGTATTTT. The gene calls are TRBV5-4 and TRBJ2-3, with no clear D. Trimming removed 2 bases at V and 0 bases at J, with 10 bases between. The CDR3 sequence is 15 residues long. Looked up from germline, CDR1 is SGHNT and CDR2 is YYREEE (reference sequence).

V is TRBV28 and J is TRBJ2-5; 9 bases are shared with TRBD2. CDR3 size: 14 residues. CDR1 is MDHEN and CDR2 is SYDVKM in the germline V gene. Unmatched junction bases numbered 5, after V lost 5 bases and J lost 4 bases. The CDR3 nucleotides read TGTGCCAGCAGTAGCTTTAGCGGGAGAGAGACCCAGTACTTC. It yields the protein CASSSFSGRETQYF.

This chain connects TRBV4-1 to TRBJ2-5; maybe TRBD2 (6 bases). CDR1 MGHRA and CDR2 YSYEKL come from the germline V gene. There are 13 residues in the CDR3. V lost 4 bases and J lost 5, with 11 bases in between. For the CDR3, the DNA is TGCGCCAGCAGCCCCCTGGCGGGGGAGACCCAGTACTTC. Residues: CASSPLAGETQYF.

The chain combines TRBV25-1 with TRBJ1-1; D possibly corresponds to TRBD1 (6 bases). The length of the CDR3 is 14 residues. The V end was cut by 1 base, the J end by 6 bases, with 12 bases between. From germline, CDR1 is MGHDK and CDR2 SYGVNS. The DNA for the CDR3 is TGTGCCAGCAGTGAATGGGGGGCGACCGCTGAAGCTTTCTTT. This codes for CASSEWGATAEAFF.

This clone was counted a few times. The chain employs TRBV7-9 and TRBJ2-1; D possibly uses TRBD1 or TRBD2 (5 bases each). The CDR3 contains 14 residues. V dropped 5 bases and J dropped 4 bases, with 12 bases sitting between them. CDR1 is SEHNR, CDR2 FQNEAQ, per germline (reference sequence). CDR3: CASSPGTRYNEQFF. The CDR3 DNA reads TGTGCCAGCAGCCCCGGGACGCGGTACAATGAGCAGTTCTTC.

The V and J genes are TRBV25-1 and TRBJ1-2; 7 bases match TRBD1. The germline CDR1 and CDR2 sequences are MGHDK and SYGVNS. The junction had 10 bases not matched to a gene; V was cut back by 2 bases and J by 1 base. The CDR3 is 17 residues long. The DNA of the CDR3 is TGTGCCAGCAGTGAACAGAACGCGGGACAGCGTAACTATGGCTACACCTTC. This sequence encodes CASSEQNAGQRNYGYTF.

The J gene is TRBJ2-3, the V gene TRBV27, with TRBD2 matching 10 bases. Germline assignment: CDR1 MNHEY and CDR2 SMNVEV (reference sequence). The CDR3 runs 16 residues. Losses at the gene ends were 3 bases for V and 0 bases for J; bases not matched to a gene: 3. CDR3 in DNA: TGTGCCAGCAGTTTTGGGACTAGCGCTAGCACAGATACGCAGTATTTT. It yields the protein CASSFGTSASTDTQYF.